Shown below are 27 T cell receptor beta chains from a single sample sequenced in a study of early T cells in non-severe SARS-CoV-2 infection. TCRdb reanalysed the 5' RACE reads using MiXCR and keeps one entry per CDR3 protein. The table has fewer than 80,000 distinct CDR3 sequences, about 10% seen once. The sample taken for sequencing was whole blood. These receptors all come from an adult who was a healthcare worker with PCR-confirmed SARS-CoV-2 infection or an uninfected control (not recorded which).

CDR3 in DNA: TGCGCCAGCAGCCATCGTCGATCTGGACTAGCGGGGGAGGAGACCCAGTACTTC. It codes for CASSHRRSGLAGEETQYF. This chain connects TRBV4-1 to TRBJ2-5, with 13 bases matching TRBD2. The CDR3 covers 18 residues. Per the germline V gene, CDR1 is MGHRA and CDR2 is YSYEKL. With V trimmed by 3 bases and J by 5 bases, 12 bases remained unmatched.

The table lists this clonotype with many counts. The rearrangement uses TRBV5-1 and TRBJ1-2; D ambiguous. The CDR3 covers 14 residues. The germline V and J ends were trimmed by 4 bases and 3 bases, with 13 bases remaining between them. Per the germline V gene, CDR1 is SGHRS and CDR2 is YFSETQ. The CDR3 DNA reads TGCGCCAGCAGCCCTTTGAGCGACTACTATGGCTACACCTTC. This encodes CASSPLSDYYGYTF.

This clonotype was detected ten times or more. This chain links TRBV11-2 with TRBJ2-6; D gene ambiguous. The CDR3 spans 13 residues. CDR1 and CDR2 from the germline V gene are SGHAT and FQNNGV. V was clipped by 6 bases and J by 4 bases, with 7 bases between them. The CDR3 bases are TGTGCCAGCAGACCTTTAGGGGCCAACGTCCTGACTTTC. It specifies CASRPLGANVLTF.

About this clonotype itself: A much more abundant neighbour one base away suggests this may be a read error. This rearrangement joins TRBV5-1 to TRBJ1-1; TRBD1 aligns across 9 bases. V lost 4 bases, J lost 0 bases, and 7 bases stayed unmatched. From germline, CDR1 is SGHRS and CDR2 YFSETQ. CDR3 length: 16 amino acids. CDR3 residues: CASSPGTGTVNTEAFF. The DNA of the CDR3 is TGCGCCAGCAGCCCGGGGACAGGGACCGTGAACACTGAAGCTTTCTTT.

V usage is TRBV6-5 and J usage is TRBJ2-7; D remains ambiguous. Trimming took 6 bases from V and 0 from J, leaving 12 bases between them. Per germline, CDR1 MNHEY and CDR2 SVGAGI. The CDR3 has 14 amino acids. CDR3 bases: TGTGCCAGCAGCCGATTCAATCCCTCCTACGAGCAGTACTTC. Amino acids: CASSRFNPSYEQYF.

CDR3 in DNA: TGTGCCATCAGTGAGGGTAGGGGCAATACGCAGTATTTT. Translated, it gives CAISEGRGNTQYF. The chain combines TRBV10-3 with TRBJ2-3; the D gene is possibly TRBD1 (5 bases). Trimming left V 2 bases short and J 7 bases short, with 10 bases between. Germline V gene data show CDR1 as ENHRY and CDR2 as SYGVKD. CDR3 length: 13 amino acids.

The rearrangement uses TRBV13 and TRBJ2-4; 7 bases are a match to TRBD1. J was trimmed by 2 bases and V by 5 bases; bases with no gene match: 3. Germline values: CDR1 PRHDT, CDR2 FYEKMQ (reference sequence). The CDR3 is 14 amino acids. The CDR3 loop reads CASSHRGPKNIQYF. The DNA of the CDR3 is TGTGCCAGCAGCCACAGGGGACCCAAAAACATTCAGTACTTC. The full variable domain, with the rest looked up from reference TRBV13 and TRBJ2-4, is AAGVIQSPRHLIKEKRETATLKCYPIPRHDTVYWYQQGPGQDPQFLISFYEKMQSDKGSIPDRFSAQQFSDYHSELNMSSLELGDSALYFCASSHRGPKNIQYFGAGTRLSVL.

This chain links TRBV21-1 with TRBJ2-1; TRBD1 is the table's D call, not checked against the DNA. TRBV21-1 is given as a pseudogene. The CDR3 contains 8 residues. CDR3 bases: TGTTCCGGGGATGAGCAGTTCTTC. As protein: CSGDEQFF.

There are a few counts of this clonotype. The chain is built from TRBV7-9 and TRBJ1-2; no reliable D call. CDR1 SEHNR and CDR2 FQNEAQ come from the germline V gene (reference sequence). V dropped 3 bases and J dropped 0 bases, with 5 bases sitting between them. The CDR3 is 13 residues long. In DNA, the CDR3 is TGTGCCAGCAGCTTGGGGACTAACTATGGCTACACCTTC. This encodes CASSLGTNYGYTF.

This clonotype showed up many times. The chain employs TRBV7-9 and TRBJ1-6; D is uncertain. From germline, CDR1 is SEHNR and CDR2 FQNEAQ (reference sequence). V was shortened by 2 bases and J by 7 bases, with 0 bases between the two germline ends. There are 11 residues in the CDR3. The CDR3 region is CASSLNSPLHF. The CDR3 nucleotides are TGTGCCAGCAGCTTAAATTCACCCCTCCACTTT. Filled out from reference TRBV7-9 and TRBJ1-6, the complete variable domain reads DTGVSQNPRHKITKRGQNVTFRCDPISEHNRLYWYRQTLGQGPEFLTYFQNEAQLEKSRLLSDRFSAERPKGSFSTLEIQRTEQGDSAMYLCASSLNSPLHFGNGTRLTVT.

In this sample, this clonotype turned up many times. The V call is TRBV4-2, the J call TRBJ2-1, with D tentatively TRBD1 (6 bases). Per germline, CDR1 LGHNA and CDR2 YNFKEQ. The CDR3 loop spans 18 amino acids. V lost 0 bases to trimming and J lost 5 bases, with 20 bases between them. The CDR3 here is CASSQDLGAGSSDNEQFF. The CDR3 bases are TGTGCCAGCAGCCAAGATTTGGGGGCAGGGAGTTCGGACAATGAGCAGTTCTTC.

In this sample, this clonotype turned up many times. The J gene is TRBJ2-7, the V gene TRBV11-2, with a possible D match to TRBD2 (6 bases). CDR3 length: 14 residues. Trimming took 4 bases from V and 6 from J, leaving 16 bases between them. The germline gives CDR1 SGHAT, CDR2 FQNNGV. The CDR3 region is CASSSDRTTTEQYF. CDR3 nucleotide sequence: TGTGCCAGCAGCTCCGATCGGACTACCACCGAGCAGTACTTC.

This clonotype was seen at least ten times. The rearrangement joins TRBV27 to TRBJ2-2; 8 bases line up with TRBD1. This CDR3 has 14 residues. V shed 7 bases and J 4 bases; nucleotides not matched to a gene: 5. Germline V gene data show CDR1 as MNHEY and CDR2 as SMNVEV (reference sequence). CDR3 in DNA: TGTGCCAGCATGGAACAGGGGGTCACCGGGGAGCTGTTTTTT. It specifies CASMEQGVTGELFF.

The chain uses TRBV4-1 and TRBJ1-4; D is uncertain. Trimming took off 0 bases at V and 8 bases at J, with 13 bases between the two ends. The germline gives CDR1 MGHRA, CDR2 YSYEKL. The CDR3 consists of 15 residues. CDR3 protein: CASSQDYPKGEKLFF. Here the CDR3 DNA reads TGCGCCAGCAGCCAAGATTACCCTAAGGGCGAAAAACTGTTTTTT.

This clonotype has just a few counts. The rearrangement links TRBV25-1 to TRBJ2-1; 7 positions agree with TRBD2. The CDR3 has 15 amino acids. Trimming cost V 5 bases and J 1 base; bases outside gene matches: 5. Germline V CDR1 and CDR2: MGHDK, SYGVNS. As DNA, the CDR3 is TGTGCCAGCAGTCAATGGGGGGGTTCCTACAATGAGCAGTTCTTC. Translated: CASSQWGGSYNEQFF.

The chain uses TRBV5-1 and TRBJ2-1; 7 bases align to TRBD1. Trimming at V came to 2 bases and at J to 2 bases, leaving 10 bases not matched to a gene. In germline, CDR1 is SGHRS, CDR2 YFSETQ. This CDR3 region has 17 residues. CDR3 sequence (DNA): TGCGCCAGCAGCTTCAGGGGGAGTCAGGCACCCTACAATGAGCAGTTCTTC. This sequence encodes CASSFRGSQAPYNEQFF.

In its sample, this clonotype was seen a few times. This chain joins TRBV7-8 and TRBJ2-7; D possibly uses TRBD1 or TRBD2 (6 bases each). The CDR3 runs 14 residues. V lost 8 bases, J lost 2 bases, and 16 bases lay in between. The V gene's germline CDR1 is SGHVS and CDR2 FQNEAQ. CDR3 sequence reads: CASSRDTLTYEQYF. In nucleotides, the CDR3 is TGTGCCAGCTCGCGGGACACCTTAACCTACGAGCAGTACTTC.

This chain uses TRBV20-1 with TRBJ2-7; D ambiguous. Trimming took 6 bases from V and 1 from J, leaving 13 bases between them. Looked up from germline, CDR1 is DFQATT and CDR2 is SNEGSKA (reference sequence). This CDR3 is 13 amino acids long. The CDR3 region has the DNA TGCAGTGCCCGGGCCCCAACTTCCTACGAGCAGTACTTC. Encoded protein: CSARAPTSYEQYF.

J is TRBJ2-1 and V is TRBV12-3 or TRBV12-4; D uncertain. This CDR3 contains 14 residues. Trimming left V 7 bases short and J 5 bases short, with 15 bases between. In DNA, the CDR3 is TGTGCCAGCACCCCGGCGCTGTCTCACAATGAGCAGTTCTTC. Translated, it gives CASTPALSHNEQFF.

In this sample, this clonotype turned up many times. The CDR3 DNA sequence: TGTGCCAGCAGCTTAGCCGGGGACCTGGGGGAGCAGTACTTC. Encoded protein: CASSLAGDLGEQYF. The V and J genes are TRBV7-2 and TRBJ2-7, with D possibly being TRBD1 or TRBD2 (5 bases each). The CDR3 sequence is 14 residues long. CDR1 is SGHTA, CDR2 FQGNSA, per germline. V shed 0 bases and J shed 7 bases, with 13 bases lying between them.

CDR3: CASTSVGREMVREQFF. The CDR3 DNA reads as TGTGCCAGCACCAGTGTGGGGAGGGAAATGGTTAGAGAGCAGTTCTTC. The chain uses TRBV6-5 and TRBJ2-1, with 7 bases fitting TRBD2. The trim removed 7 bases at V and 10 bases at J, leaving 19 bases unmatched. This CDR3 region has 16 residues. Looked up from germline, CDR1 is MNHEY and CDR2 is SVGAGI.

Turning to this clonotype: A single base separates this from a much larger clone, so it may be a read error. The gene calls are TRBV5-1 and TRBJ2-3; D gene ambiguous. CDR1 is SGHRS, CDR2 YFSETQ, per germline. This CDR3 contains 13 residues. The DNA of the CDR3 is TGCACCAGCAGCTTGGGTAGCACAGATACGCAGTATTTT. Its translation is CTSSLGSTDTQYF.

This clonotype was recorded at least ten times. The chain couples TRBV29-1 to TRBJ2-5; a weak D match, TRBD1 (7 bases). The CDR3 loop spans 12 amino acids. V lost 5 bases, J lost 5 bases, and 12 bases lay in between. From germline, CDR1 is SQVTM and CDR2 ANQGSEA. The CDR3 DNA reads TGCAGCGTTAGGACAGGAGGGGAGACCCAGTACTTC. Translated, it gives CSVRTGGETQYF.

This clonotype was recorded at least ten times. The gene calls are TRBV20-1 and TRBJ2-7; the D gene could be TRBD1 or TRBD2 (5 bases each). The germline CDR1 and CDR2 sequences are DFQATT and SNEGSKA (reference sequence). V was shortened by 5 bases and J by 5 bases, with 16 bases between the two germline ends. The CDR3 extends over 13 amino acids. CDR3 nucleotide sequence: TGCAGTGCTTATAGTCCAGGGACGAACGAGCAGTACTTC. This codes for CSAYSPGTNEQYF.

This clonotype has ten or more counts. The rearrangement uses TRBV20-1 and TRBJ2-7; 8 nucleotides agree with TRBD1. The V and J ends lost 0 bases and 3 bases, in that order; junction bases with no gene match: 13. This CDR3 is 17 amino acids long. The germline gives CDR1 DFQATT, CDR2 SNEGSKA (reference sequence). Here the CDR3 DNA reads TGCAGTGCTAGAGATTACCCAGGACAGGGCGACCTCTACGAGCAGTACTTC. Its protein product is CSARDYPGQGDLYEQYF.

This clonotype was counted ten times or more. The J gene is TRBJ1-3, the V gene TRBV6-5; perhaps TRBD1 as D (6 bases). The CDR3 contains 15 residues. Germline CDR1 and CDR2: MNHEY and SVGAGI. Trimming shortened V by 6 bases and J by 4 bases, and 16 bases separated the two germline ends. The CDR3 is CASRPTGGRGNTIYF. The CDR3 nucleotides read TGTGCCAGCAGGCCTACGGGGGGCAGGGGAAACACCATATATTTT.

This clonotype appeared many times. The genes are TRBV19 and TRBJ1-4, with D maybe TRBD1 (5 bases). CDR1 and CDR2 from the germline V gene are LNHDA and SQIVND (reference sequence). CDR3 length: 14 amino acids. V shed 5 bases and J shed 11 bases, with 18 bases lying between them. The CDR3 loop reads CASSVPGLGDKLFF. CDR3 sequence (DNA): TGTGCCAGTAGTGTACCGGGACTAGGAGACAAACTGTTTTTT. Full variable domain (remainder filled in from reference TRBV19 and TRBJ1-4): DGGITQSPKYLFRKEGQNVTLSCEQNLNHDAMYWYRQDPGQGLRLIYYSQIVNDFQKGDIAEGYSVSREKKESFPLTVTSAQKNPTAFYLCASSVPGLGDKLFFGSGTQLSVL.